These T cell receptor beta chains were read from a single sample in a study of T cell responses to AZD1222 COVID-19 vaccine. Here immunoSEQ multiplex PCR was the method, and the copy in TCRdb shows in-frame clones only, minus some. In the table there are about 120,000 clones, approximately 87% of which are singletons. This specimen was peripheral blood, taken on day 0 of AZD1222 vaccination. These receptors were collected from an adult in good health. CDR3s include the opening cysteine and the closing phenylalanine or tryptophan. A D gene is named only where the DNA matches it firmly. Clone sizes are given selectively: once, few, many, or a class where the clone is expanded.

j_call v_call d_call clone_size cdr3_aa cdr3_nt
TRBJ2-7 TRBV6-5 . few CASRNPYEQYF TGTGCCAGCAGGAATCCTTACGAGCAGTACTTC
TRBJ2-1 TRBV5-1 . . CASSFLASYNEQFF TGCGCCAGCAGCTTCCTAGCCTCCTACAATGAGCAGTTCTTC
TRBJ2-7 TRBV5-4 TRBD2 few CASRLAGGSSYEQYF TGTGCCAGCAGATTAGCGGGAGGTAGCTCCTACGAGCAGTACTTC
TRBJ1-1 TRBV6-5 . . CASSYGNRNTEAFF TGTGCCAGCAGTTACGGCAACAGGAACACTGAAGCTTTCTTT
TRBJ1-2 TRBV30 . once CAAASSWGVGGYTF TGTGCCGCAGCATCATCGTGGGGCGTCGGGGGCTACACCTTC
TRBJ1-6 TRBV12-3/TRBV12-4 . . CASSWSGSSPLHF TGTGCCAGCAGTTGGTCGGGTTCTTCACCCCTCCACTTT
TRBJ2-7 TRBV5-4 . once CASSLSGSSYEQYF TGTGCCAGCAGCTTGTCCGGGAGCTCCTACGAGCAGTACTTC
TRBJ2-5 TRBV30 TRBD2 . CAWSVPAGLQETQYF TGTGCCTGGAGTGTTCCAGCGGGGTTACAAGAGACCCAGTACTTC
TRBJ2-1 TRBV15 TRBD2 few CATSGVAGGPNEQFF TGTGCCACCAGCGGTGTAGCGGGAGGGCCCAATGAGCAGTTCTTC
TRBJ2-3 TRBV19 . . CASRTADSDTQYF TGTGCCAGTAGGACAGCGGATTCAGATACGCAGTATTTT
TRBJ2-2 TRBV6-5 . once CASSRPGRELFF TGTGCCAGCAGTAGGCCCGGCCGGGAGCTGTTTTTT
TRBJ2-7 TRBV3-1/TRBV3-2 . few CASSQNGALEF TGTGCCAGCAGCCAAAACGGGGCGTTGGAATTC
TRBJ2-1 TRBV27 . . CASSFPPYNEQFF TGTGCCAGCAGTTTCCCCCCGTACAATGAGCAGTTCTTC
TRBJ1-3 TRBV5-1 . . CASSLLRGAPGNTIYF TGCGCCAGCAGCTTGTTACGCGGGGCCCCTGGAAACACCATATATTTT
TRBJ1-2 TRBV5-6 . once CASSLSGESYGYTF TGTGCCAGCAGCTTATCTGGGGAAAGCTATGGCTACACCTTC
TRBJ2-1 TRBV5-1 TRBD1 . CASSWGQGNILNEQFF TGCGCCAGCAGCTGGGGACAGGGAAATATCCTCAATGAGCAGTTCTTC
TRBJ2-7 TRBV6-4 . . CASTPQGWYEQYF TGTGCCAGCACCCCCCAGGGTTGGTACGAGCAGTACTTC
TRBJ1-1 TRBV6-1 . . CASSETGNTEAFF TGTGCCAGCAGTGAGACGGGGAACACTGAAGCTTTCTTT
TRBJ2-1 TRBV19 . . CASSMRGIGQFF TGTGCCAGTAGTATGAGAGGGATTGGGCAGTTCTTC
TRBJ2-7 TRBV4-3 TRBD2 few CASSLSTSGSYEQYF TGCGCCAGCAGCCTCTCAACTAGCGGGTCCTACGAGCAGTACTTC
TRBJ2-5 TRBV29-1 . . CSVGPGIETQYF TGCAGCGTTGGTCCGGGGATAGAGACCCAGTACTTC
TRBJ2-7 TRBV18 TRBD1 . CASSRDRYEQYF TGTGCCAGCTCACGGGACAGATACGAGCAGTACTTC
TRBJ1-4 TRBV29-1 TRBD1 . CSVEPYRDREEIGNEKLFF TGCAGCGTTGAACCCTACCGGGACAGGGAAGAAATCGGTAATGAAAAACTGTTTTTT
TRBJ2-4 TRBV14 . . CASSHGGLGIQYF TGTGCCAGCAGCCATGGAGGGTTGGGCATTCAGTACTTC
TRBJ2-4 TRBV7-3 . . CASSPRRGREMLENIQYF TGTGCCAGCAGCCCCCGCCGGGGGCGGGAGATGTTGGAAAACATTCAGTACTTC
TRBJ1-1 TRBV5-4 . . CASTSPPNTEAFF TGTGCCAGCACCTCCCCTCCAAACACTGAAGCTTTCTTT
TRBJ2-7 TRBV2 . . CASRNSGTRHEQYF TGTGCCAGCCGAAACTCCGGGACCCGCCACGAGCAGTACTTC
TRBJ2-7 TRBV5-6 . . CASSLRSYEQYF TGTGCCAGCAGCTTAAGGAGCTACGAGCAGTACTTC
TRBJ1-3 TRBV7-6 . . CASSLASGNTIYF TGTGCCAGCAGCTTGGCCTCTGGAAACACCATATATTTT
TRBJ2-1 TRBV16 . once CASSQLQDSNEQFF TGTGCCAGCAGCCAATTGCAGGACAGCAATGAGCAGTTCTTC
TRBJ2-3 TRBV4-3 . . CASSQEHGMSTDTQYF TGCGCCAGCAGCCAAGAGCATGGAATGAGCACAGATACGCAGTATTTT
TRBJ2-7 TRBV24-1 TRBD1 . CATSGGVQGARYEQYF TGTGCCACCAGTGGGGGGGTGCAGGGGGCGAGGTACGAGCAGTACTTC
TRBJ2-7 TRBV5-8 TRBD1 . CASRNGQGGEQYF TGTGCCAGCAGAAATGGACAGGGTGGGGAGCAGTACTTC
TRBJ1-2 TRBV4-1 . . CASSQVDLWTPPNYGYTF TGCGCCAGCAGCCAAGTTGATTTGTGGACCCCCCCCAACTATGGCTACACCTTC
TRBJ1-2 TRBV27 . . CASSFNTETNYGYTF TGTGCCAGCAGTTTTAATACAGAGACTAACTATGGCTACACCTTC
TRBJ1-2 TRBV3-1/TRBV3-2 TRBD1 . CASSHLTGEDGYTF TGTGCCAGCAGCCACCTGACAGGGGAGGATGGCTACACCTTC
TRBJ1-5 TRBV30 . once CAWSVSSNQPQHF TGTGCCTGGAGTGTAAGTAGCAATCAGCCCCAGCATTTT
TRBJ1-1 TRBV5-1 . few CASSLVRQNTEAFF TGCGCCAGCAGCTTGGTACGCCAGAACACTGAAGCTTTCTTT
TRBJ2-2 TRBV6-5 . . CASSPVGGWTGELFF TGTGCCAGCAGTCCCGTCGGGGGCTGGACCGGGGAGCTGTTTTTT
TRBJ1-4 TRBV7-8 . . CASSLEVATNEKLFF TGTGCCAGCAGCTTAGAGGTTGCAACTAATGAAAAACTGTTTTTT
TRBJ2-3 TRBV27 TRBD1 . CASSFLPGQGPDTQYF TGTGCCAGCAGTTTTCTTCCGGGACAGGGCCCAGATACGCAGTATTTT
TRBJ1-2 TRBV6-5 . . CASSRDPEYGYTF TGTGCCAGCAGTCGGGACCCAGAATATGGCTACACCTTC
TRBJ2-2 TRBV5-5 TRBD2 . CASSPGSGRDTGELFF TGTGCCAGCAGCCCGGGGAGCGGGAGGGACACCGGGGAGCTGTTTTTT
TRBJ1-2 TRBV27 . . CASSPSLDPSNYGYTF TGTGCCAGCAGTCCTTCCCTGGACCCTTCTAACTATGGCTACACCTTC
TRBJ1-2 TRBV15 TRBD1 . CATSSRRGVVYGYTF TGTGCCACCAGCAGCCGCAGGGGGGTCGTCTATGGCTACACCTTC
TRBJ1-3 TRBV30 . . CAWSVDRAGNTIYF TGTGCCTGGAGTGTCGACCGGGCTGGAAACACCATATATTTT
TRBJ1-6 TRBV2 TRBD1 . CASRDRRESPLHF TGTGCCAGCCGGGACAGACGGGAATCACCCCTCCACTTT
TRBJ2-5 TRBV30 . . CAWSVLQGGPGDQYF TGTGCCTGGAGTGTGCTACAGGGCGGACCAGGTGACCAGTACTTC
TRBJ1-1 TRBV3-1/TRBV3-2 . . CASSLHAQYGNTEAFF TGTGCCAGCAGCCTCCACGCTCAGTATGGGAACACTGAAGCTTTCTTT
TRBJ2-3 TRBV2 . . CASSRAWDLTDTQYF TGTGCCAGCAGTCGCGCGTGGGATCTCACAGATACGCAGTATTTT
TRBJ1-6 TRBV6-2/TRBV6-3 . . CASSYWGDNSPLHF TGTGCCAGCAGTTACTGGGGCGATAATTCACCCCTCCACTTT
TRBJ1-2 TRBV5-1 . . CASSSVDRTGNGYTF TGCGCCAGCAGCTCCGTTGACAGGACGGGGAATGGCTACACCTTC
TRBJ1-5 TRBV6-2/TRBV6-3 . . CASSYADNQPQHF TGTGCCAGCAGTTACGCGGATAATCAGCCCCAGCATTTT
TRBJ1-4 TRBV29-1 . . CSVEEEKLFF TGCAGCGTTGAGGAGGAAAAACTGTTTTTT
TRBJ2-5 TRBV5-4 . . CASSLVDSETQYF TGTGCCAGCAGCTTGGTGGATTCTGAGACCCAGTACTTC
TRBJ1-3 TRBV4-1 TRBD1 . CASSPDRGTGNTIYF TGCGCCAGCAGCCCCGACAGGGGTACCGGAAACACCATATATTTT
TRBJ2-1 TRBV5-1 . few CASTSGRTSNEQFF TGCGCCAGCACCAGCGGGCGGACCAGCAATGAGCAGTTCTTC